Each of the 18 T cell receptor beta chains below was sequenced from the same sample in a study of T cells after yellow fever vaccination. TCRdb re-called the 5' RACE reads through MiXCR, storing one row per CDR3 protein. Seen here are approximately 96,000 distinct CDR3 sequences, about 8.2% observed once, and the top ten hold over 15%. Sequenced material: CD8+ T cells not binding an NS4B(214-222) dextramer, sorted from PBMCs, taken roughly 14 days after the first yellow fever vaccination. The receptor set was obtained from a man younger than 30 who received the YFV17D yellow fever vaccine.

The chain employs TRBV28 and TRBJ2-2; 9 nucleotides match TRBD1. The CDR3 contains 16 residues. V was clipped by 5 bases and J by 3 bases; unmatched bases: 7. The germline V gene encodes CDR1 MDHEN and CDR2 SYDVKM. CDR3: CASSPWGQGYTGELFF. The CDR3 DNA reads TGTGCCAGCAGTCCATGGGGACAGGGCTACACCGGGGAGCTGTTTTTT. Complete variable domain (other parts from reference TRBV28 and TRBJ2-2): DVKVTQSSRYLVKRTGEKVFLECVQDMDHENMFWYRQDPGLGLRLIYFSYDVKMKEKGDIPEGYSVSREKKERFSLILESASTNQTSMYLCASSPWGQGYTGELFFGEGSRLTVL.

This clonotype was detected only a few times. This chain connects TRBV7-6 to TRBJ2-1; 7 nucleotides match TRBD2. V lost 2 bases, J lost 4 bases, and 5 bases stayed unmatched. This CDR3 has 15 residues. CDR1 and CDR2 (germline): SGHVS, FNYEAQ. The CDR3 here is CASSLSGGVYNEQFF. In DNA form, the CDR3 reads TGTGCCAGCAGCTTATCTGGGGGGGTATACAATGAGCAGTTCTTC.

In this sample, this clonotype turned up many times. The chain uses TRBV6-1 and TRBJ1-4; 7 nucleotides match TRBD1. The CDR3 is 16 residues long. The ends lost 6 bases at V and 5 bases at J; junction bases unmatched: 12. CDR1 is MNHNS and CDR2 is SASEGT in the germline V gene. CDR3: CASSGGTAPLNEKLFF. CDR3 nucleotides: TGTGCCAGCAGCGGGGGGACAGCACCCTTAAATGAAAAACTGTTTTTT.

The chain combines TRBV4-1 with TRBJ1-2; a weak D match, TRBD1 (5 bases). The CDR3 is 15 amino acids. Trimming cost V 0 bases and J 4 bases, with 12 bases left between them. Germline CDR1 MGHRA, CDR2 YSYEKL. The CDR3, as DNA: TGCGCCAGCAGCCAAGAAGGAAGGGGTCCCTATGGCTACACCTTC. Protein sequence: CASSQEGRGPYGYTF.

This clonotype was observed at least ten times. The chain employs TRBV4-1 and TRBJ2-3, with TRBD2 as a possible D gene (5 bases). Germline V gene data show CDR1 as MGHRA and CDR2 as YSYEKL. CDR3 length: 14 amino acids. V was clipped by 6 bases and J by 2 bases, with 12 bases between them. CDR3 sequence: CASSSQRFTDTQYF. CDR3 nucleotide sequence: TGCGCCAGCAGTTCCCAGCGGTTCACAGATACGCAGTATTTT.

Notes on this clonotype: A much larger clone sits a single nucleotide away, making a read error possible. J is TRBJ2-5 and V is TRBV5-1, with 10 positions matching TRBD2. V was pared by 4 bases and J by 5 bases, with 5 bases of the junction left unmatched. This CDR3 contains 14 residues. The germline V gene encodes CDR1 SGHRS and CDR2 YFSETQ. Written as DNA, the CDR3 is TGCGCCAGCAGCCTAGCGGGGGCGTGCGAGACCCAGTACTTC. Its protein is CASSLAGACETQYF. The complete variable domain, with remaining parts taken from reference TRBV5-1 and TRBJ2-5, reads KAGVTQTPRYLIKTRGQQVTLSCSPISGHRSVSWYQQTPGQGLQFLFEYFSETQRNKGNFPGRFSGRQFSNSRSEMNVSTLELGDSALYLCASSLAGACETQYFGPGTRLLVL.

The rearrangement links TRBV12-3 or TRBV12-4 to TRBJ2-7; D is possibly TRBD2 (6 bases). CDR3 size: 14 residues. The germline V and J ends were trimmed by 1 base and 2 bases, with 9 bases remaining between them. The CDR3 spells CASSLGGATYEQYF. The CDR3 DNA reads as TGTGCCAGCAGTTTAGGCGGGGCAACCTACGAGCAGTACTTC.

This clonotype was seen only a few times. The chain is built from TRBV20-1 and TRBJ2-7, with 7 bases identical to TRBD1. V lost 2 bases to trimming and J lost 0 bases; unmatched junction nucleotides: 7. Per germline, CDR1 DFQATT and CDR2 SNEGSKA (reference sequence). The CDR3 is made up of 15 amino acids. Here the CDR3 reads CSARFATGSSYEQYV. In DNA form, the CDR3 reads TGCAGTGCTAGATTTGCGACAGGGAGCTCCTACGAGCAGTACGTC.

The chain is built from TRBV3-1 and TRBJ2-2; 11 nucleotides agree with TRBD2. The CDR3 spans 16 residues. J lost 4 bases, V lost 5 bases, and 6 bases had no gene match. Germline V lookup: CDR1 LGHDT, CDR2 YNNKEL (reference sequence). Written as DNA, the CDR3 is TGTGCCAGCAGCACACTAGCGGGGGAGACCACCGGGGAGCTGTTTTTT. Protein sequence: CASSTLAGETTGELFF.

This sequence joins TRBV6-2 or TRBV6-3 and TRBJ1-5, with a possible D match to TRBD1 (6 bases). The CDR3 has 16 residues. Trimming left V 2 bases short and J 3 bases short, with 14 bases between. The germline CDR1 and CDR2 sequences are MNHEY and SVGEGT. The CDR3 region is CASSYTGAETNQPQHF. DNA of the CDR3: TGTGCCAGCAGTTACACGGGGGCCGAGACCAATCAGCCCCAGCATTTT.

The V and J genes are TRBV6-5 and TRBJ1-5; no reliable D call. This CDR3 region has 14 residues. Germline values: CDR1 MNHEY, CDR2 SVGAGI. V lost 4 bases to trimming and J lost 4 bases, with 11 bases between them. CDR3 sequence reads: CASSSLGRNQPQHF. The CDR3 nucleotides read TGTGCCAGCAGTTCCCTCGGGAGGAATCAGCCCCAGCATTTT.

This clonotype was counted between two and nine times. This sequence joins TRBV13 and TRBJ2-3; 8 nucleotides line up with TRBD1. V was clipped by 5 bases and J by 5 bases; unmatched bases: 6. Germline CDR1 PRHDT, CDR2 FYEKMQ (reference sequence). The CDR3 consists of 14 residues. CDR3 DNA: TGTGCCAGCAGCATCAGGGGGCCTGGAGATACGCAGTATTTT. As protein: CASSIRGPGDTQYF.

This sequence joins TRBV7-8 and TRBJ2-4; the match to TRBD1 covers 7 bases. Germline V lookup: CDR1 SGHVS, CDR2 FQNEAQ. V lost 3 bases to trimming and J lost 0 bases; unmatched junction nucleotides: 5. This CDR3 comprises 16 residues. The CDR3 DNA reads as TGTGCCAGCAGCTTCACAGGGGAACTAGCCAAAAACATTCAGTACTTC. Protein product: CASSFTGELAKNIQYF.

This rearrangement joins TRBV7-3 to TRBJ2-2; D might be TRBD1 or TRBD2, each matching 5 bases. The CDR3 runs 15 residues. With 5 bases removed from V and 1 base from J, the gap between germline ends came to 11 bases. Germline V CDR1 and CDR2: SGHTA, FQGTGA. CDR3 coding DNA: TGTGCCAGCAGCCCCCGTGGGGGGAACACCGGGGAGCTGTTTTTT. This sequence encodes CASSPRGGNTGELFF. The variable domain in full, with the rest retrieved from reference TRBV7-3 and TRBJ2-2, is GAGVSQTPSNKVTEKGKYVELRCDPISGHTALYWYRQSLGQGPEFLIYFQGTGAADDSGLPNDRFFAVRPEGSVSTLKIQRTERGDSAVYLCASSPRGGNTGELFFGEGSRLTVL.

This clonotype has just a few counts. The chain employs TRBV27 and TRBJ1-1; D might be TRBD1 (5 bases). The CDR3 runs 14 residues. Germline values: CDR1 MNHEY, CDR2 SMNVEV (reference sequence). V was pared by 8 bases and J by 4 bases, with 17 bases between. CDR3 protein: CASGSGGGPTEAFF. CDR3 DNA sequence: TGTGCCAGCGGGTCGGGGGGAGGGCCCACTGAAGCTTTCTTT.

This clonotype was seen a few times. V is TRBV6-5 and J is TRBJ1-5; no firm D call. This CDR3 is built from 15 residues. Germline values: CDR1 MNHEY, CDR2 SVGAGI. The V end lost 2 bases, the J end lost 0 bases, and 8 bases lay between the germline ends. CDR3 bases: TGTGCCAGCAGTTACGGGCCTTATAGCAATCAGCCCCAGCATTTT. Its protein product is CASSYGPYSNQPQHF.

This clonotype has just a few counts. The chain has TRBV6-2 or TRBV6-3 and TRBJ1-1; D gene uncertain. The CDR3 sequence is 14 residues long. The V gene lost 7 bases and the J gene lost 3 bases, with 15 bases spanning the gap. Germline V gene lookup returns CDR1 MNHEY and CDR2 SVGEGT. The CDR3 nucleotides are TGTGCCAGCACCTCCAAAAGGGCAGACACTGAAGCTTTCTTT. Amino acids: CASTSKRADTEAFF.

This sequence joins TRBV7-6 and TRBJ1-6; 9 positions match TRBD1. This CDR3 contains 15 residues. Looked up from germline, CDR1 is SGHVS and CDR2 is FNYEAQ. Trimming at V came to 4 bases and at J to 10 bases, leaving 8 bases not matched to a gene. As DNA, the CDR3 is TGTGCCAGCAGCTCAACGGGACAGGGACAATCACCCCTCCACTTT. This sequence encodes CASSSTGQGQSPLHF.